This T cell receptor (beta chain) was identified during a study of blood T cell repertoires in COVID-19. Study in general: COVID-19 samples from acute and convalescent phases originated in the United States, Italy and Spain.

Clones were sequenced by immunoSEQ multiplex PCR, and TCRdb holds only the in-frame ones, with some missing. The sample records roughly 180,000 clones, approximately 80% being singletons. Trimming cost V 3 bases and J 7 bases, with 13 bases left between them. This CDR3 spans 13 amino acids. Looked up from germline, CDR1 is DFQATT and CDR2 is SNEGSKA (reference sequence). Participants' own reports of clinical history determined their cohort assignment. Donors in Cohort 3 counted as recovered after two negative PCRs, clearance, or symptom resolution. This chain links TRBV20-1 with TRBJ1-5; D might be TRBD1 (6 bases). This receptor was identified in a man in his fifties who had recovered from COVID-19. The material sequenced was PBMCs or T cells enriched from blood (not recorded which). The chain's CDR3 is CSASKPTGQPQHF. CDR3 DNA: TGCAGTGCTAGTAAGCCGACAGGCCAGCCCCAGCATTTT.